Each of the 11 T cell receptor beta chains below was sequenced from the same sample in a study of T cells after yellow fever vaccination. MiXCR, run by TCRdb on the 5' RACE reads, gives a single entry per CDR3 protein. The sample records approximately 250,000 distinct CDR3 sequences, around 4.9% being singletons. The sample here was CD4+ T cells sorted from PBMCs, taken on the day of the yellow fever booster vaccination. The receptors were sampled from a man aged 18-30 years who received the YFV17D yellow fever vaccine.

The chain has TRBV30 and TRBJ1-2; TRBD1 might be the D (5 bases). V was shortened by 0 bases and J by 8 bases, with 13 bases between the two germline ends. CDR3 length: 13 residues. Germline V gene sequence: CDR1 GTSNPN, CDR2 SVGIG (reference sequence). CDR3 residues: CAWSVMLGAGYTF. Written as DNA, the CDR3 is TGTGCCTGGAGTGTCATGTTAGGGGCCGGCTACACCTTC.

This clonotype came up a few times. The chain combines TRBV7-8 with TRBJ1-1, with 9 bases lining up with TRBD1. The V and J ends lost 1 base and 0 bases, in that order; junction bases with no gene match: 6. This CDR3 contains 17 residues. Germline V gene sequence: CDR1 SGHVS, CDR2 FQNEAQ. CDR3 nucleotides: TGTGCCAGCAGCTTAGGACAGGGGGGTTTAATGAACACTGAAGCTTTCTTT. This gives the protein CASSLGQGGLMNTEAFF.

The V and J genes are TRBV7-2 and TRBJ1-1, with D possibly being TRBD1 (6 bases). The ends were cut back, 6 bases at V and 8 bases at J, with 16 bases in the middle. CDR3 length: 13 residues. Germline V lookup: CDR1 SGHTA, CDR2 FQGNSA. CDR3 in amino acids: CASSHGGAFEAFF. The CDR3 DNA sequence: TGTGCCAGCAGTCATGGGGGGGCGTTCGAAGCTTTCTTT.

J is TRBJ2-1 and V is TRBV5-1; 11 positions agree with TRBD2. Germline values: CDR1 SGHRS, CDR2 YFSETQ. V shed 3 bases, J shed 8 bases, and the junction held 7 bases outside the gene matches. This CDR3 comprises 15 residues. DNA of the CDR3: TGCGCCAGCAGCTCGGAACCGACTAGCGGGGATGAGCAGTTCTTC. It encodes CASSSEPTSGDEQFF. The complete variable domain, with remaining parts taken from reference TRBV5-1 and TRBJ2-1, reads KAGVTQTPRYLIKTRGQQVTLSCSPISGHRSVSWYQQTPGQGLQFLFEYFSETQRNKGNFPGRFSGRQFSNSRSEMNVSTLELGDSALYLCASSSEPTSGDEQFFGPGTRLTVL.

This chain uses TRBV2 with TRBJ2-7; no firm D call. The V and J ends lost 1 base and 3 bases respectively, with 7 bases between them. This CDR3 has 13 amino acids. Germline CDR1 reads SNHLY; CDR2 reads FYNNEI. The chain's CDR3 is CASSEGYNYEQYF. The CDR3 DNA follows: TGTGCCAGCAGTGAAGGGTACAACTACGAGCAGTACTTC.

This clonotype was seen many times. V gene TRBV7-6 combines with J gene TRBJ2-5, with 8 nucleotides matching TRBD2. The J segment lost 2 bases and the V segment lost 6 bases, leaving 8 bases of the junction unmatched. This CDR3 region has 15 residues. Germline loops: CDR1 SGHVS, CDR2 FNYEAQ. The DNA of the CDR3 is TGTGCCAGCAGATGGGATTCGGGGGGGCAAGAGACCCAGTACTTC. This gives the protein CASRWDSGGQETQYF.

This clonotype was detected only a few times. V usage is TRBV4-3 and J usage is TRBJ2-3, with 9 bases matching TRBD1. This CDR3 is built from 15 residues. The J segment lost 7 bases and the V segment lost 6 bases, leaving 11 bases of the junction unmatched. Looked up from germline, CDR1 is LGHNA and CDR2 is YSLEER. CDR3 nucleotides: TGCGCCAGCAGTAACATCGGGACAGGGACCTATACGCAGTATTTT. Protein sequence: CASSNIGTGTYTQYF.

For this clonotype: A much larger clone sits a single nucleotide away, making a read error possible. The CDR3 does not end in the conserved phenylalanine or tryptophan, so this is likely a read error. This chain joins TRBV5-1 and TRBJ2-3, with D uncertain. CDR3 size: 14 residues. CDR1 SGHRS and CDR2 YFSETQ come from the germline V gene. V lost 1 base to trimming and J lost 2 bases, with 8 bases between them. CDR3 DNA: TGCGCCAGCAGCTTGCGTCCATCCACAGATACGCAGTATTAT. As protein: CASSLRPSTDTQYY.

This clonotype was counted ten times or more. V usage is TRBV6-6 and J usage is TRBJ2-2; D not resolved. CDR1 and CDR2 (germline): MNHNY, SVGAGI (reference sequence). CDR3 length: 16 amino acids. Between the trimmed V and J ends, which lost 6 bases and 0 bases, there was a span of 14 bases. The chain's CDR3 is CASRGSSTPNTGELFF. The CDR3 nucleotides are TGTGCCAGCAGGGGTAGCTCCACCCCGAACACCGGGGAGCTGTTTTTT.

V gene TRBV9 combines with J gene TRBJ1-2; D is undetermined. The CDR3 covers 12 residues. Between the trimmed V and J ends, which lost 0 bases and 8 bases, there was a span of 8 bases. The germline CDR1 and CDR2 sequences are SGDLS and YYNGEE. The CDR3 protein is CASSVGKAGYTF. The CDR3 DNA reads TGTGCCAGCAGCGTAGGTAAAGCCGGCTACACCTTC. Combining the CDR3 with reference TRBV9 and TRBJ1-2 gives the whole variable domain DSGVTQTPKHLITATGQRVTLRCSPRSGDLSVYWYQQSLDQGLQFLIQYYNGEERAKGNILERFSAQQFPDLHSELNLSSLELGDSALYFCASSVGKAGYTFGSGTRLTVV.

This clonotype has more than one count but fewer than ten. The rearrangement links TRBV28 to TRBJ2-5, with D hard to call. This CDR3 contains 10 residues. The ends were cut back, 3 bases at V and 5 bases at J, with 1 base in the middle. Germline assignment: CDR1 MDHEN and CDR2 SYDVKM. The CDR3 nucleotides read TGTGCCAGCAGTTTCGAGACCCAGTACTTC. Protein: CASSFETQYF.